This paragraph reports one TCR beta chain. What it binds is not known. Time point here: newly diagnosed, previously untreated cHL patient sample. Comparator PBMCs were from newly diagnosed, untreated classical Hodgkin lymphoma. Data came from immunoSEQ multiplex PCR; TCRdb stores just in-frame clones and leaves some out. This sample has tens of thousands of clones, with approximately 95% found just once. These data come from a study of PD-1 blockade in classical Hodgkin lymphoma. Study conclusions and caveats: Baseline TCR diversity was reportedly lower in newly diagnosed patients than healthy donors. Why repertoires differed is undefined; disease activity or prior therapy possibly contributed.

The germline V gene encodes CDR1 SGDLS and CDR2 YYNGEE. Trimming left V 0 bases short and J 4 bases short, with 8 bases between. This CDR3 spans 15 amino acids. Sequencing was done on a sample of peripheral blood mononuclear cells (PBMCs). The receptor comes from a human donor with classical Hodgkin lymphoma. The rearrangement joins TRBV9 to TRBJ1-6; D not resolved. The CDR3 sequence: CASSVGTPYNSPLHF. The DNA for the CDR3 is TGTGCCAGCAGCGTAGGTACACCTTATAATTCACCCCTCCACTTT.